What follows are 17 T cell receptor beta chains derived from one specimen sequenced in a study of blood T cell repertoires in COVID-19. The protocol was immunoSEQ multiplex PCR, while the TCRdb copy is restricted to in-frame clones and leaves out a portion. There are 200,000 to 300,000 clones in the sample; roughly 82% occur only once, and around 2.4% lies in the top ten. The sample was peripheral blood. These receptor sequences come from a man between 40 and 49 years old who had recovered from COVID-19.

This chain uses TRBV7-9 with TRBJ2-5; 10 bases line up with TRBD2. The CDR3 length is 16 residues. CDR1 and CDR2 from the germline V gene are SEHNR and FQNEAQ (reference sequence). The junction had 10 bases not matched to a gene; V was cut back by 4 bases and J by 5 bases. The CDR3 loop reads CASSSPSGGARETQYF. Written as DNA, the CDR3 is TGTGCCAGCAGCTCCCCTAGCGGGGGAGCCCGGGAGACCCAGTACTTC.

This chain joins TRBV11-3 and TRBJ2-5, with D maybe TRBD1 (8 bases). The germline V gene encodes CDR1 SGHNT and CDR2 YENEEA. The CDR3 runs 14 residues. The V gene lost 5 bases and the J gene lost 4 bases, with 14 bases spanning the gap. Written as DNA, the CDR3 is TGTGCCAGCAGCCCAACAGGGGGGGCAGAGACCCAGTACTTC. Protein sequence: CASSPTGGAETQYF.

The chain couples TRBV7-2 to TRBJ2-7, with a possible D match to TRBD2 (7 bases). With 2 bases removed from V and 6 bases from J, the gap between germline ends came to 17 bases. This CDR3 contains 15 residues. The germline gives CDR1 SGHTA, CDR2 FQGNSA. The CDR3 nucleotides are TGTGCCAGCAGCTTAAGGGGGGGCGTTCCATCCGAGCAGTACTTC. This gives the protein CASSLRGGVPSEQYF.

This sequence joins TRBV28 and TRBJ2-5, with D perhaps matching TRBD1 (5 bases). Germline assignment: CDR1 MDHEN and CDR2 SYDVKM. The CDR3 runs to 14 residues. V was clipped by 3 bases and J by 3 bases, with 11 bases between them. The CDR3 loop is CASSFRRVEETQYF. DNA of the CDR3: TGTGCCAGCAGTTTCCGCAGGGTTGAAGAGACCCAGTACTTC.

The V gene is TRBV9, the J gene TRBJ2-2, with 7 bases matching TRBD1. This CDR3 is built from 14 residues. CDR1 is SGDLS, CDR2 YYNGEE, per germline. V trimming: 5 bases; J trimming: 4 bases; junction bases outside the gene matches: 5. CDR3 in amino acids: CASRQGLATGELFF. The CDR3 bases are TGTGCCAGCAGACAGGGGCTCGCCACCGGGGAGCTGTTTTTT. Combining the CDR3 with reference TRBV9 and TRBJ2-2 gives the whole variable domain DSGVTQTPKHLITATGQRVTLRCSPRSGDLSVYWYQQSLDQGLQFLIQYYNGEERAKGNILERFSAQQFPDLHSELNLSSLELGDSALYFCASRQGLATGELFFGEGSRLTVL.

The chain employs TRBV30 and TRBJ2-6, with 7 bases lining up with TRBD1. Germline V gives CDR1 GTSNPN, CDR2 SVGIG (reference sequence). V was pared by 5 bases and J by 1 base, with 2 bases of the junction left unmatched. The CDR3 runs 14 residues. CDR3 DNA: TGTGCCTGGGAGACAGGGTCTGGGGCCAACGTCCTGACTTTC. Residues: CAWETGSGANVLTF.

The chain carries TRBV4-3 and TRBJ2-7; 9 nucleotides line up with TRBD1. The germline V gene has CDR1 LGHNA and CDR2 YSLEER. The CDR3 contains 13 residues. The ends lost 8 bases at V and 2 bases at J; junction bases unmatched: 4. The CDR3 reads CASLQGAPYEQYF. CDR3 nucleotide sequence: TGCGCCAGCCTACAGGGGGCTCCCTACGAGCAGTACTTC.

The chain is built from TRBV5-1 and TRBJ2-3; the match to TRBD2 covers 8 bases. V lost 0 bases and J lost 6; bases outside the gene matches: 9. The germline V gene encodes CDR1 SGHRS and CDR2 YFSETQ. This CDR3 is 16 amino acids long. CDR3 bases: TGCGCCAGCAGCTTGGGTAGCGGGGCGGCAGGGGATACGCAGTATTTT. Amino acids: CASSLGSGAAGDTQYF.

The chain employs TRBV7-8 and TRBJ2-7; D gene uncertain. The CDR3 sequence is 11 residues long. Trimming took off 5 bases at V and 4 bases at J, with 6 bases between the two ends. The V gene's germline CDR1 is SGHVS and CDR2 FQNEAQ. The CDR3 region has the DNA TGTGCCAGCAGCCTTGAGTACGAGCAGTACTTC. It encodes CASSLEYEQYF.

The chain has TRBV19 and TRBJ2-3, with D possibly being TRBD2 (6 bases). Trimming pared 5 bases from V and 6 bases from J, leaving 21 bases between. This CDR3 comprises 16 residues. The germline V gene encodes CDR1 LNHDA and CDR2 SQIVND (reference sequence). The CDR3: CASSPRRSGRWDTQYF. The CDR3 coding sequence is TGTGCCAGTAGTCCCAGACGTTCTGGGAGGTGGGATACGCAGTATTTT. The full variable domain, rest sourced from reference TRBV19 and TRBJ2-3, is DGGITQSPKYLFRKEGQNVTLSCEQNLNHDAMYWYRQDPGQGLRLIYYSQIVNDFQKGDIAEGYSVSREKKESFPLTVTSAQKNPTAFYLCASSPRRSGRWDTQYFGPGTRLTVL.

The CDR3 DNA is TGTGCCAGCAGTGTTGCAGGGGATTTAAAAATGGGACGGTACAATGAGCAGTTCTTC. This sequence encodes CASSVAGDLKMGRYNEQFF. The chain couples TRBV2 to TRBJ2-1; the D gene is possibly TRBD1 (6 bases). The CDR3 consists of 19 residues. The germline V gene has CDR1 SNHLY and CDR2 FYNNEI. The V gene lost 4 bases and the J gene lost 4 bases, with 26 bases spanning the gap. The full variable domain, its missing parts supplied by reference TRBV2 and TRBJ2-1, is EPEVTQTPSHQVTQMGQEVILRCVPISNHLYFYWYRQILGQKVEFLVSFYNNEISEKSEIFDDQFSVERPDGSNFTLKIRSTKLEDSAMYFCASSVAGDLKMGRYNEQFFGPGTRLTVL.

This chain links TRBV5-1 with TRBJ2-5; 8 nucleotides agree with TRBD1. With 3 bases clipped from V and 5 bases from J, the junction kept 6 bases outside the gene matches. The CDR3 loop spans 14 amino acids. CDR1 and CDR2 (germline): SGHRS, YFSETQ. DNA for the CDR3: TGCGCCAGCAGCTGGGGGGACAGGTCCGAGACCCAGTACTTC. The encoded protein is CASSWGDRSETQYF.

The chain recombines TRBV2 with TRBJ2-1, with 11 bases matching TRBD2. The V and J ends lost 4 bases and 10 bases, in that order; junction bases with no gene match: 0. Germline-derived CDR1 and CDR2 are SNHLY and FYNNEI. The CDR3 length is 12 residues. The DNA of the CDR3 is TGTGCCAGCAGTGCTAGCGGGGGGGAGCAGTTCTTC. Translation gives CASSASGGEQFF.

The genes are TRBV7-2 and TRBJ2-5; 9 nucleotides agree with TRBD1. CDR1 and CDR2 from the germline V gene are SGHTA and FQGNSA. V was clipped by 0 bases and J by 2 bases; unmatched bases: 4. The CDR3 has 16 residues. As DNA, the CDR3 is TGTGCCAGCAGCTTAGCAACGACAGGGGGGCAAGAGACCCAGTACTTC. Translating it yields CASSLATTGGQETQYF. Based on the CDR3 plus reference TRBV7-2 and TRBJ2-5, the full variable domain is GAGVSQSPSNKVTEKGKDVELRCDPISGHTALYWYRQSLGQGLEFLIYFQGNSAPDKSGLPSDRFSAERTGGSVSTLTIQRTQQEDSAVYLCASSLATTGGQETQYFGPGTRLLVL.

This clone came up a few times. The CDR3 reads CASSRGLNYGYTF. DNA of the CDR3: TGCGCCAGCAGCAGGGGACTAAACTATGGCTACACCTTC. The chain has TRBV5-1 and TRBJ1-2; maybe TRBD1 (5 bases). The ends were cut back, 4 bases at V and 2 bases at J, with 9 bases in the middle. CDR1 and CDR2 from the germline V gene are SGHRS and YFSETQ. CDR3 size: 13 residues. Full variable domain (rest looked up from reference TRBV5-1 and TRBJ1-2): KAGVTQTPRYLIKTRGQQVTLSCSPISGHRSVSWYQQTPGQGLQFLFEYFSETQRNKGNFPGRFSGRQFSNSRSEMNVSTLELGDSALYLCASSRGLNYGYTFGSGTRLTVV.

The rearrangement joins TRBV7-9 to TRBJ1-1; D is undetermined. In germline, CDR1 is SEHNR, CDR2 FQNEAQ (reference sequence). V lost 5 bases, J lost 1 base, and 11 bases lay in between. This CDR3 contains 14 residues. CDR3 DNA sequence: TGTGCCAGCAGCCTTAACAATGCGAACACTGAAGCTTTCTTT. Protein: CASSLNNANTEAFF.

The V call is TRBV2, the J call TRBJ2-1; no reliable D call. Trimming cost V 9 bases and J 8 bases, with 17 bases left between them. CDR3 length equals 13 residues. Germline loops: CDR1 SNHLY, CDR2 FYNNEI. The CDR3 spells CARATRSTDEQFF. CDR3 nucleotide sequence: TGTGCCAGAGCTACCCGGAGTACGGATGAGCAGTTCTTC.